The 26 T cell receptor beta chains listed next were all sequenced from one sample in a study of blood T cell repertoires in COVID-19. Produced via immunoSEQ multiplex PCR; TCRdb's table is partial and in-frame only. In the table there are 200,000 to 300,000 clones, 86% of which are singletons. Sequencing was performed on PBMCs or T cells enriched from blood (not recorded which). The receptors were sampled from a man aged 40-49 years who had recovered from COVID-19.

The chain is built from TRBV4-1 and TRBJ2-1; TRBD2 is a possible D gene (6 bases). This CDR3 contains 13 residues. Germline CDR1 is MGHRA and CDR2 is YSYEKL. V lost 4 bases and J 5 bases, leaving 9 bases between the germline ends. The chain's CDR3 is CASSPTGDNEQFF. Written as DNA, the CDR3 is TGCGCCAGCAGCCCAACGGGAGACAATGAGCAGTTCTTC.

The chain uses TRBV7-9 and TRBJ1-4; TRBD1 might be the D (6 bases). Germline CDR1 is SEHNR and CDR2 is FQNEAQ (reference sequence). The CDR3 runs 17 residues. Deletions cut 3 bases from V and 0 bases from J, with 14 bases between. CDR3 loop: CASSLSRDTTTNEKLFF. CDR3 bases: TGTGCCAGCAGCTTGTCCCGGGACACGACAACTAATGAAAAACTGTTTTTT.

A single count supports this clone. The chain combines TRBV6-5 with TRBJ1-2, with D maybe TRBD1 (6 bases). Per the germline V gene, CDR1 is MNHEY and CDR2 is SVGAGI. V was cut by 2 bases and J by 3 bases, with 16 bases left in between. This CDR3 is built from 16 residues. The CDR3 DNA reads as TGTGCCAGCAGTTACAGTCTGGGGGCAGGGGACTATGGCTACACCTTC. It codes for CASSYSLGAGDYGYTF.

The chain joins TRBV6-2 or TRBV6-3 to TRBJ2-5; TRBD2 matches 10 bases. From germline, CDR1 is MNHEY and CDR2 SVGEGT. V lost 5 bases, J lost 5 bases, and 5 bases stayed unmatched. CDR3 length: 14 amino acids. CDR3 nucleotide sequence: TGTGCCAGCAGTCTAGCGGGAGAGGGGGAGACCCAGTACTTC. As protein: CASSLAGEGETQYF.

The chain recombines TRBV28 with TRBJ2-1, with 10 bases identical to TRBD2. The J segment lost 6 bases and the V segment lost 4 bases, leaving 6 bases of the junction unmatched. This CDR3 has 15 amino acids. CDR1 is MDHEN, CDR2 SYDVKM, per germline. Here the CDR3 DNA reads TGTGCCAGCAGTTCTCTAATAGCGGGAGGCAATGAGCAGTTCTTC. It is translated as CASSSLIAGGNEQFF.

This chain uses TRBV3-1 (or the pseudogene TRBV3-2) with TRBJ2-7; TRBD2 agrees at 7 bases. With 2 bases clipped from V and 4 bases from J, the junction kept 5 bases outside the gene matches. In germline, CDR1 is LGHDT, CDR2 YNNKEL (reference sequence). CDR3 size: 14 residues. The CDR3, as DNA: TGTGCCAGCAGCCAAAGGGGCGGGAGTTACGAGCAGTACTTC. Protein product: CASSQRGGSYEQYF.

This clone came up once. The chain combines TRBV4-1 with TRBJ2-7; 10 bases fit TRBD1. Germline CDR1 MGHRA, CDR2 YSYEKL. This CDR3 is 18 amino acids long. The trim removed 2 bases at V and 3 bases at J, leaving 13 bases unmatched. The CDR3 reads CASSQRVGTRDRGYEQYF. The DNA for the CDR3 is TGCGCCAGCAGCCAACGGGTAGGCACACGGGACAGGGGCTACGAGCAGTACTTC.

This clone appeared a few times. The J gene is TRBJ1-1, the V gene TRBV11-2; possibly TRBD1 for D (5 bases). Germline values: CDR1 SGHAT, CDR2 FQNNGV. The CDR3 covers 12 residues. V was pared by 0 bases and J by 7 bases, with 6 bases between. The CDR3 is CASSLDQGEAFF. The CDR3 DNA reads as TGTGCCAGCAGCTTAGATCAGGGTGAAGCTTTCTTT.

The chain combines TRBV19 with TRBJ1-3, with D uncertain. The germline gives CDR1 LNHDA, CDR2 SQIVND (reference sequence). V was trimmed by 7 bases and J by 0 bases, leaving 7 bases between them. The CDR3 runs to 13 residues. This chain's CDR3 is CASKLASGNTIYF. The CDR3 bases are TGTGCCAGTAAACTCGCCTCTGGAAACACCATATATTTT.

V gene TRBV7-8 combines with J gene TRBJ2-1; D not resolved. The CDR3 spans 16 residues. Trimming pared 1 base from V and 2 bases from J, leaving 12 bases between. In germline, CDR1 is SGHVS, CDR2 FQNEAQ. The DNA for the CDR3 is TGTGCCAGCAGCTTAGTGGAGCGCAAAGCCTACAATGAGCAGTTCTTC. Amino acids: CASSLVERKAYNEQFF.

The V call is TRBV18, the J call TRBJ1-1, with TRBD1 identical over 7 bases. Germline loops: CDR1 KGHSH, CDR2 LQKENI. This CDR3 spans 16 amino acids. The V gene end was trimmed by 5 bases and the J gene end by 0 bases; junction bases not matched to a gene: 9. The CDR3 DNA is TGTGCCAGCTCAGCAGCTAGACAGGGCTTGAACACTGAAGCTTTCTTT. Translated: CASSAARQGLNTEAFF.

This sequence joins TRBV5-3 and TRBJ2-7; 11 nucleotides line up with TRBD1. TRBV5-3 is given ORF status, its function remaining uncertain. V trimming: 3 bases; J trimming: 3 bases; junction bases outside the gene matches: 8. The CDR3 has 16 residues. The CDR3 bases are TGTGCCAGAAGCTCGGAGACCGGGACAGGGGGCTACGAGCAGTACTTC. Residues: CARSSETGTGGYEQYF.

This sequence joins TRBV18 and TRBJ1-5; the D is unclear. Germline CDR1 reads KGHSH; CDR2 reads LQKENI. The V end lost 3 bases, the J end lost 2 bases, and 11 bases lay between the germline ends. CDR3 length: 15 amino acids. CDR3 nucleotide sequence: TGTGCCAGCTCACCGGGAGGTAATGGCAATCAGCCCCAGCATTTT. Protein product: CASSPGGNGNQPQHF.

The chain links TRBV7-8 to TRBJ2-3; TRBD2 aligns across 11 bases. This CDR3 comprises 14 residues. From germline, CDR1 is SGHVS and CDR2 FQNEAQ. V shed 7 bases, J shed 2 bases, and the junction held 2 bases outside the gene matches. CDR3 in DNA: TGTGCCAGCATAGCGGGGGGGATCACAGATACGCAGTATTTT. Translating gives CASIAGGITDTQYF.

The sample holds many counts of this clone. The rearrangement uses TRBV5-4 and TRBJ2-1; D might be TRBD2 (6 bases). CDR3 length: 16 amino acids. Trimming shortened V by 4 bases and J by 9 bases, and 23 bases separated the two germline ends. CDR1 and CDR2 (germline): SGHNT, YYREEE (reference sequence). The CDR3 protein is CASSLGGGLRATEQFF. Here the CDR3 DNA reads TGTGCCAGCAGCCTTGGTGGGGGACTCCGAGCGACTGAGCAGTTCTTC.

This clone was seen a few times. The rearrangement joins TRBV6-1 to TRBJ1-5, with D hard to call. This CDR3 spans 15 amino acids. Looked up from germline, CDR1 is MNHNS and CDR2 is SASEGT. V was shortened by 3 bases and J by 6 bases, with 15 bases between the two germline ends. CDR3 in amino acids: CASSDGSPGSQPQHF. The CDR3 DNA is TGTGCCAGCAGTGATGGGTCCCCCGGGAGTCAGCCCCAGCATTTT.

This clone was counted many times. The chain is built from TRBV9 and TRBJ1-6; D not resolved. Germline CDR1 SGDLS, CDR2 YYNGEE. This CDR3 contains 15 residues. V lost 1 base, J lost 0 bases, and 5 bases lay in between. The CDR3 region is CASSVTVSYNSPLHF. CDR3 bases: TGTGCCAGCAGCGTAACGGTCTCCTATAATTCACCCCTCCACTTT.

J is TRBJ1-4 and V is TRBV7-9; TRBD1 is a possible D gene (6 bases). The germline V gene has CDR1 SEHNR and CDR2 FQNEAQ (reference sequence). V was pared by 6 bases and J by 1 base, with 12 bases between. This CDR3 contains 15 residues. CDR3 sequence reads: CASSPRGGTNEKLFF. Written as DNA, the CDR3 is TGTGCCAGCAGTCCAAGAGGGGGAACTAATGAAAAACTGTTTTTT.

The chain recombines TRBV6-5 with TRBJ1-2; possibly TRBD1 for D (6 bases). The ends were cut back, 6 bases at V and 6 bases at J, with 17 bases in the middle. CDR3 length: 14 residues. Germline V lookup: CDR1 MNHEY, CDR2 SVGAGI. Here the CDR3 reads CASSPGGGADGYTF. The CDR3 DNA reads TGTGCCAGCAGCCCCGGGGGGGGCGCGGATGGCTACACCTTC.

The chain combines TRBV9 with TRBJ2-1, with 12 bases lining up with TRBD2. Germline V gives CDR1 SGDLS, CDR2 YYNGEE. The CDR3 runs 16 residues. V was pared by 4 bases and J by 7 bases, with 9 bases of the junction left unmatched. This chain's CDR3 is CASSLRGGLAGNEQFF. The CDR3 DNA reads as TGTGCCAGCAGCCTAAGAGGGGGACTAGCGGGTAATGAGCAGTTCTTC.

This clone occurred once. The chain joins TRBV30 to TRBJ1-3; perhaps TRBD1 as D (6 bases). This CDR3 is 15 amino acids long. Trimming removed 4 bases from V and 3 bases from J, with 16 bases in between. Germline CDR1 reads GTSNPN; CDR2 reads SVGIG (reference sequence). CDR3: CAWMGRGVLGNTIYF. CDR3 nucleotides: TGTGCCTGGATGGGCAGGGGAGTACTTGGAAACACCATATATTTT.

The chain joins TRBV7-2 to TRBJ2-3; a possible D gene is TRBD2 (6 bases). Germline CDR1 SGHTA, CDR2 FQGNSA. V was pared by 6 bases and J by 2 bases, with 12 bases between. The CDR3 covers 14 residues. CDR3 DNA: TGTGCCAGCAGTTCGGGACTTCTCACAGATACGCAGTATTTT. Translated: CASSSGLLTDTQYF.

The rearrangement uses TRBV29-1 and TRBJ2-3, with a possible D match to TRBD2 (6 bases). The CDR3 totals 13 residues. Per germline, CDR1 SQVTM and CDR2 ANQGSEA. V lost 8 bases and J lost 0, with 12 bases in between. The CDR3 DNA sequence: TGCAGCCTTATTAGCGGAAGCACAGATACGCAGTATTTT. It specifies CSLISGSTDTQYF.

This chain links TRBV2 with TRBJ1-2; 11 nucleotides align to TRBD1. Trimming cost V 6 bases and J 5 bases; bases outside gene matches: 2. Germline values: CDR1 SNHLY, CDR2 FYNNEI. The CDR3 has 13 residues. The CDR3 sequence is CASRRDRGYGYTF. The CDR3 DNA reads as TGTGCCAGCAGGAGGGACAGGGGGTATGGCTACACCTTC.

The gene calls are TRBV15 and TRBJ2-1; D gene unclear. The CDR3 covers 15 residues. From germline, CDR1 is LNHNV and CDR2 YYDKDF (reference sequence). Trimming cost V 0 bases and J 3 bases, with 9 bases left between them. CDR3 DNA sequence: TGTGCCACCAGCAGAGATCGAGGCAGCTACAATGAGCAGTTCTTC. Translation gives CATSRDRGSYNEQFF.

This clone was recorded only once. The gene calls are TRBV27 and TRBJ1-3; no reliable D call. The germline V gene encodes CDR1 MNHEY and CDR2 SMNVEV (reference sequence). CDR3 length equals 14 residues. V gave up 3 bases and J gave up 0 bases, with 6 bases separating them. The CDR3 loop reads CASSLESSGNTIYF. In DNA form, the CDR3 reads TGTGCCAGCAGTTTGGAGAGCTCTGGAAACACCATATATTTT.